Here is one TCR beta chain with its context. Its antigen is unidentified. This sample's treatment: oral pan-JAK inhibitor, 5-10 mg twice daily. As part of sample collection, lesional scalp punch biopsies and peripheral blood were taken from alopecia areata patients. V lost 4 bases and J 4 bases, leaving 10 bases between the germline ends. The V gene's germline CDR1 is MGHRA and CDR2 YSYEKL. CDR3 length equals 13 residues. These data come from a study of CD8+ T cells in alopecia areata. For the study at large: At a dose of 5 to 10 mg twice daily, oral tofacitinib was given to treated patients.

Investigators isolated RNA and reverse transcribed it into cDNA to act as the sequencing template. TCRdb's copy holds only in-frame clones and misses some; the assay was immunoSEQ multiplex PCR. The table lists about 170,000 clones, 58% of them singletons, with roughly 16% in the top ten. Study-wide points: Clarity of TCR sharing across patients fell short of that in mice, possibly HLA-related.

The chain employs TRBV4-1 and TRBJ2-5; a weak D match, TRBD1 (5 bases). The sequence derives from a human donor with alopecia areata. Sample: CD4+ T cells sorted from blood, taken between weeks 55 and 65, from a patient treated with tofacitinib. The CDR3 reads CASSPWTLETQYF. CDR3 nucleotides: TGCGCCAGCAGCCCCTGGACATTAGAGACCCAGTACTTC.